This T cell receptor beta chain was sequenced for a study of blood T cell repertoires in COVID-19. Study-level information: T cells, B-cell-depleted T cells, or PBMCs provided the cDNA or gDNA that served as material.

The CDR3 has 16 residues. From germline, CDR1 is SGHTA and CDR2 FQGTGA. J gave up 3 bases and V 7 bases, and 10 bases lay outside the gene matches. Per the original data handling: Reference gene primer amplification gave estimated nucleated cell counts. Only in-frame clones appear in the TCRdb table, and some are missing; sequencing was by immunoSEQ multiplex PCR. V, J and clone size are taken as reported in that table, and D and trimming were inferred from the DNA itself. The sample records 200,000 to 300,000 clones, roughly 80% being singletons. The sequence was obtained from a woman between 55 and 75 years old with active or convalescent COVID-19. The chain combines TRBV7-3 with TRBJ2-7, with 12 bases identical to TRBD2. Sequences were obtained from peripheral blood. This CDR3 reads CASITGRTSGDYEQYF. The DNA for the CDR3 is TGTGCCAGCATTACCGGGAGGACTAGCGGGGACTACGAGCAGTACTTC. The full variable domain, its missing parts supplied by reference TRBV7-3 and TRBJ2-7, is GAGVSQTPSNKVTEKGKYVELRCDPISGHTALYWYRQSLGQGPEFLIYFQGTGAADDSGLPNDRFFAVRPEGSVSTLKIQRTERGDSAVYLCASITGRTSGDYEQYFGPGTRLTVT.